This T cell receptor (beta chain) is drawn from a study of regulatory T cells in long-lasting Graves disease. Noted time point: newly diagnosed GD, antithyroid drugs for less than 3 months. PBMC RNA was the source of the TCR library. To note about this clonotype: The antigen is undetermined.

CDR3 regions were amplified by Arm-PCR using iRepertoire HTBI primers to build TCR beta libraries. A single record per CDR3 protein comes from TCRdb applying MiXCR to the multiplex PCR reads. The profile shows about 500,000 distinct CDR3 sequences, about 12% of them singletons. Overall study findings and caveats: The sample size was small, and this may have reduced accuracy. A greater number of public clonotypes (approximately 2,700) was shared by persistent patients than by new patients (about 880). TCR diversity was lower in persistent Graves' patients than in newly diagnosed ones. Persistent disease preferred TRBV28, TRBJ1-2 and TRBJ2-5.

The CDR3 contains 15 residues. The V gene end was trimmed by 4 bases and the J gene end by 5 bases; junction bases not matched to a gene: 6. Germline V gives CDR1 SGHKS, CDR2 YYEKEE (reference sequence). These sequences were also reported in another study, on T cells in Graves' hyperthyroidism and ophthalmopathy.

Sequencing used peripheral blood mononuclear cells (PBMCs), obtained at new diagnosis, from a patient treated with antithyroid drugs. J is TRBJ2-2 and V is TRBV5-5, with TRBD2 matching over 9 bases. The clonotype was recovered from a woman aged 30 to 39 with Graves disease. The CDR3 DNA follows: TGTGCCAGCAGCGCGGGAGGGCCGGGAACCGGGGAGCTGTTTTTT. Its protein product is CASSAGGPGTGELFF.